The T cell receptor (beta chain) described here comes from a study of CD8+ T cells in alopecia areata. Study-wide context: Tofacitinib administration to treated patients was oral, at 5 to 10 mg twice daily. Dosing with tofacitinib proceeded for 6 to 18 months, followed by 6 months off drug.

Per the germline V gene, CDR1 is GTSNPN and CDR2 is SVGIG (reference sequence). There are 16 residues in the CDR3. Trimming cost V 0 bases and J 8 bases, with 19 bases left between them. Study observations and caveats: Clonality in lesional scalp, especially alopecia totalis/universalis, exceeded that of normal scalp.

Points on this clone: The target antigen is unknown.

Investigators isolated RNA and reverse transcribed it into cDNA to act as the sequencing template. Clones were sequenced by immunoSEQ multiplex PCR, and TCRdb holds only the in-frame ones, with some missing. The sample has about 150,000 clones, less than 65% seen once. The sequences come from CD8+ T cells sorted from blood, collected at week 0. The TCR was taken from a human donor with alopecia areata. The rearrangement links TRBV30 to TRBJ2-2; perhaps D is TRBD1 or TRBD2 (5 bases each). The CDR3 region is CAWSVGTSSGSGELFF. DNA of the CDR3: TGTGCCTGGAGTGTGGGGACCTCTTCAGGGTCTGGGGAGCTGTTTTTT.